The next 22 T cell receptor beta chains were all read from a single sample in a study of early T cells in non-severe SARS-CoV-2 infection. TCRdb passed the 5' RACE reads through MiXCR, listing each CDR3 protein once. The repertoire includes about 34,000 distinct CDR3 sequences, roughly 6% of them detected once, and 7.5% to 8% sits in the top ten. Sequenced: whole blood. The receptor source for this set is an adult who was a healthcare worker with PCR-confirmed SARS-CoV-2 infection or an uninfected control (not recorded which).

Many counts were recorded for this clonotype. In nucleotides, the CDR3 is TGTGCCAGCAGCGCCGGGACAGGGGGCATTCGTGGGGCCAACGTCCTGACTTTC. Translating gives CASSAGTGGIRGANVLTF. This chain joins TRBV2 and TRBJ2-6; 12 positions agree with TRBD1. This CDR3 is 18 amino acids long. CDR1 is SNHLY, CDR2 FYNNEI, per germline. J was trimmed by 3 bases and V by 6 bases; bases with no gene match: 9.

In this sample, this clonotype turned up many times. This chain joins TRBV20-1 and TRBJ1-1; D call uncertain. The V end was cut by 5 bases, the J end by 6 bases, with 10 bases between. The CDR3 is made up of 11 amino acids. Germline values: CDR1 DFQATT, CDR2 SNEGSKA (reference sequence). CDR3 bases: TGCAGTGCTGCCCGGTTCTCTGAAGCTTTCTTT. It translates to CSAARFSEAFF.

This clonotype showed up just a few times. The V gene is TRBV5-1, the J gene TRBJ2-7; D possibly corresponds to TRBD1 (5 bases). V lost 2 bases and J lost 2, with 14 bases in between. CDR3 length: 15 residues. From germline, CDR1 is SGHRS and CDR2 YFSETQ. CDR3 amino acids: CASSFSGFETYEQYF. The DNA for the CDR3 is TGCGCCAGCAGCTTCTCAGGGTTTGAAACCTACGAGCAGTACTTC.

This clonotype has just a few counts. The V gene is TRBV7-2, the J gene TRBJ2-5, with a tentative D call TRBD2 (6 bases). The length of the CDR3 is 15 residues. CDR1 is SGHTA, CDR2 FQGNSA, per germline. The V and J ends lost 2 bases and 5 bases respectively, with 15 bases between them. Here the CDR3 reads CASSLYGGALETQYF. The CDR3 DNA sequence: TGTGCCAGCAGCTTATATGGCGGGGCACTGGAGACCCAGTACTTC.

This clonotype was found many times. The CDR3 is CASSLVGDEQYF. CDR3 sequence (DNA): TGTGCCAGCAGCTTAGTCGGTGACGAGCAGTACTTC. This chain uses TRBV13 with TRBJ2-7, with unresolved D. The CDR3 sequence is 12 residues long. Trimming took 1 base from V and 5 from J, leaving 6 bases between them. Germline assignment: CDR1 PRHDT and CDR2 FYEKMQ (reference sequence).

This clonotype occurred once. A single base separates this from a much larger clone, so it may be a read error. In DNA, the CDR3 is TGCGCCAGCAGCACCCAAAACAATCAGAACACTAAAGCTTTCTTT. Its protein is CASSTQNNQNTKAFF. This chain joins TRBV5-1 and TRBJ1-1; D is uncertain. Germline loops: CDR1 SGHRS, CDR2 YFSETQ. This CDR3 region has 15 residues.

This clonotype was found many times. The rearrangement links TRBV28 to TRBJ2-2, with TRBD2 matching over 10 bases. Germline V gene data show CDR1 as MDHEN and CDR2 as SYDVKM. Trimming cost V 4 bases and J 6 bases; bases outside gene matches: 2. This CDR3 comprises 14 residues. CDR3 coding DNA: TGTGCCAGCAGTTCGGGACTAGCGCCCGGGGAGCTGTTTTTT. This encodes CASSSGLAPGELFF.

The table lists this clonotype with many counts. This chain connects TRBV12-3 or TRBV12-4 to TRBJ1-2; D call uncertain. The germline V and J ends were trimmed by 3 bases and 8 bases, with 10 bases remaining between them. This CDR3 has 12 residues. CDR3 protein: CASSFYSGGYTF. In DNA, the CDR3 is TGTGCCAGCAGTTTCTATTCGGGCGGCTACACCTTC.

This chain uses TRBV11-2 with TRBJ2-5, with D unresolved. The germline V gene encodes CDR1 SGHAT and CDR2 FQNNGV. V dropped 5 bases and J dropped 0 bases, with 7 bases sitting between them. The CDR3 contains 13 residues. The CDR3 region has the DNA TGTGCCAGCAGCGCAACCCACCAAGAGACCCAGTACTTC. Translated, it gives CASSATHQETQYF.

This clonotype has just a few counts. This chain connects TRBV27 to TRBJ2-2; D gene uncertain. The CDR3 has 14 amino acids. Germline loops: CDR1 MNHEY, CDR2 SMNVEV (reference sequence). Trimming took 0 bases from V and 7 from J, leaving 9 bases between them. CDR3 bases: TGTGCCAGCAGTTTATCCGCAGTAGGCGGGGAGCTGTTTTTT. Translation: CASSLSAVGGELFF.

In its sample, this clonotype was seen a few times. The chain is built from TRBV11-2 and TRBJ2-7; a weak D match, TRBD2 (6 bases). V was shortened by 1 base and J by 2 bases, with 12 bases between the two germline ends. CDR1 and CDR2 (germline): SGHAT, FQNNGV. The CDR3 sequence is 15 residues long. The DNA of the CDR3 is TGTGCCAGCAGCTTAGTTCGGGGAGGTGCCTACGAGCAGTACTTC. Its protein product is CASSLVRGGAYEQYF.

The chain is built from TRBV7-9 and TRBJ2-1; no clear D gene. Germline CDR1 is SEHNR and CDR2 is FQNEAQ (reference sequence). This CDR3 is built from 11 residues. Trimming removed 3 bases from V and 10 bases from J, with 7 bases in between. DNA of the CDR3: TGTGCCAGCAGCTTCTCTATCGAGCAGTTCTTC. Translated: CASSFSIEQFF. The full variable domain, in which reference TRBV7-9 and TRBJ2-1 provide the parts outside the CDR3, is DTGVSQNPRHKITKRGQNVTFRCDPISEHNRLYWYRQTLGQGPEFLTYFQNEAQLEKSRLLSDRFSAERPKGSFSTLEIQRTEQGDSAMYLCASSFSIEQFFGPGTRLTVL.

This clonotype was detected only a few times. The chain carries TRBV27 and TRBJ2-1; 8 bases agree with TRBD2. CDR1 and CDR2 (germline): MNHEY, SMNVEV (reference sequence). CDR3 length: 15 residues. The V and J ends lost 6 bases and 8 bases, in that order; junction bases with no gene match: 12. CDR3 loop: CASSVRGTSGDEQFF. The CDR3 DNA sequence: TGTGCCAGCAGCGTCCGCGGGACTAGTGGGGATGAGCAGTTCTTC.

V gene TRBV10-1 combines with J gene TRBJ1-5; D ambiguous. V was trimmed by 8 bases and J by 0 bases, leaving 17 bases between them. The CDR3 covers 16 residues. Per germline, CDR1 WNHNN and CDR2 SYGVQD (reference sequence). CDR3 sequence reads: CASQEGPQDSNQPQHF. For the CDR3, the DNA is TGCGCCAGCCAAGAAGGACCGCAGGATAGCAATCAGCCCCAGCATTTT.

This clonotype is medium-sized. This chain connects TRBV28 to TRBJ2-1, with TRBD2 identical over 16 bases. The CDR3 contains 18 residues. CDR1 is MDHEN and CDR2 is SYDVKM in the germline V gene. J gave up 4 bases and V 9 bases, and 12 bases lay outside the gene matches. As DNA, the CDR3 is TGTGCCAGTTTCCCGGGACTAGCGGGGGGGCGACTGTACAATGAGCAGTTCTTC. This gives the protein CASFPGLAGGRLYNEQFF.

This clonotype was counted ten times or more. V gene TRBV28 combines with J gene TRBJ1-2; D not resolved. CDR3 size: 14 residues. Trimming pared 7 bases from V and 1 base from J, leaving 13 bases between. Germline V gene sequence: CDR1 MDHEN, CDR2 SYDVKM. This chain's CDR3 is CASKSPGDNYGYTF. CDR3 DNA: TGTGCCAGCAAGAGTCCAGGAGATAACTATGGCTACACCTTC.

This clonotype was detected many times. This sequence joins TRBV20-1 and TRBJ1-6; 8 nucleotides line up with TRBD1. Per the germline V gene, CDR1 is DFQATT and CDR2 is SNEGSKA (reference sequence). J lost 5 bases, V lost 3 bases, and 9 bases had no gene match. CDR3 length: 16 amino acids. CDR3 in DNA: TGCAGTGCTAGCGTAATTTTGACAGGGGATAATTCACCCCTCCACTTT. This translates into CSASVILTGDNSPLHF.

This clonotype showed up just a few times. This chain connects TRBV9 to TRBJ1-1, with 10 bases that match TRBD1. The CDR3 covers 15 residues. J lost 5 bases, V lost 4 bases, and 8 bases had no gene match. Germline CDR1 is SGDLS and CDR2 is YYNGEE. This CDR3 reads CASSRQGQGFTEAFF. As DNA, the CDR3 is TGTGCCAGCAGCCGTCAGGGACAGGGGTTTACTGAAGCTTTCTTT.

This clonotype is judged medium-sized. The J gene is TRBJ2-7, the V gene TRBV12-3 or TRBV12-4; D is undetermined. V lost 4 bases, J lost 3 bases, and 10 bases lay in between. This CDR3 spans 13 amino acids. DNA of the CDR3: TGTGCCAGCAGTTGGGATTCAGTCTACGAGCAGTACTTC. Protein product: CASSWDSVYEQYF.

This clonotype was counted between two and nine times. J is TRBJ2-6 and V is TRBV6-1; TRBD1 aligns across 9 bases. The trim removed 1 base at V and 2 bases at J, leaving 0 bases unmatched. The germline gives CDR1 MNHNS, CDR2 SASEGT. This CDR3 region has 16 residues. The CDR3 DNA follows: TGTGCCAGCAGTGAAGGACAGGGGGCTGGGGCCAACGTCCTGACTTTC. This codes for CASSEGQGAGANVLTF.

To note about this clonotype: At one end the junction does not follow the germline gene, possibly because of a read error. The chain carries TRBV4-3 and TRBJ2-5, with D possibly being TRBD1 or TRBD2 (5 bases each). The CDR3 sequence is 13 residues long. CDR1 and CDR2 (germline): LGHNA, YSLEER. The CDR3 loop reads CACSPGPQETQYF. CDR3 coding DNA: TGCGCCTGCAGCCCGGGGCCCCAAGAGACCCAGTACTTC.

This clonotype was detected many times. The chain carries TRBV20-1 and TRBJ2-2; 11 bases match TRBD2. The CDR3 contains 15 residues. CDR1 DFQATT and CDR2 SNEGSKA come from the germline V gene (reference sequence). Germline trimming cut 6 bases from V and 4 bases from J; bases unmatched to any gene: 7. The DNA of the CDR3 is TGCAGTGCGAGTAAGACTAGCGGGATCACCGGGGAGCTGTTTTTT. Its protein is CSASKTSGITGELFF.